This T cell receptor beta chain was sequenced for a study of shared clonotypes between healthy human individuals. Generated by immunoSEQ multiplex PCR, the TCRdb table keeps only in-frame clones and is missing some. The sample records roughly 2,500,000 clones, 93% being singletons. J was trimmed by 2 bases and V by 2 bases; bases with no gene match: 1. The CDR3 consists of 14 residues. CDR1 and CDR2 (germline): SGHRS, YFSETQ. The sample was naive CD4+ T cells from PBMCs. Subset reported: CD45RA+ positively selected. This receptor was obtained from a man aged 18 to 30 in good health. Some clones in this sample may be carry-over from other donors' samples. The chain recombines TRBV5-1 with TRBJ2-3; TRBD2 agrees at 8 bases. The CDR3 loop reads CASSFSGITDTQYF. The DNA for the CDR3 is TGCGCCAGCAGCTTTAGCGGGATCACAGATACGCAGTATTTT.